Following are 32 T cell receptor beta chains from one sample sequenced in a study of blood T cell repertoires in COVID-19. The table came from immunoSEQ multiplex PCR; TCRdb's copy has only in-frame clones and leaves some out. The sample consists of around 86,000 clones, over 75% of them appearing once. The sequenced material came from peripheral blood. The receptors were gathered from a human donor with acute or convalescent COVID-19. The donor label of this sample is uncertain.

This clone appeared a single time. This chain joins TRBV25-1 and TRBJ1-4; tentatively, D is TRBD1 (5 bases). Germline V lookup: CDR1 MGHDK, CDR2 SYGVNS. The V and J ends lost 6 bases and 7 bases respectively, with 15 bases between them. There are 14 residues in the CDR3. The CDR3 reads CASRTDSRVEKLFF. CDR3 in DNA: TGTGCCAGCAGAACAGACAGTAGGGTTGAAAAACTGTTTTTT.

The chain carries TRBV11-3 and TRBJ2-1; no definite D call. V lost 5 bases and J lost 4, with 9 bases in between. CDR1 SGHNT and CDR2 YENEEA come from the germline V gene. This CDR3 has 13 amino acids. CDR3 bases: TGTGCCAGCAGCACGAACTTGTACAATGAGCAGTTCTTC. Translated: CASSTNLYNEQFF.

This chain joins TRBV7-2 and TRBJ2-7, with a weak D call TRBD2 (6 bases). Germline V gene data show CDR1 as SGHTA and CDR2 as FQGNSA. The V end lost 2 bases, the J end lost 3 bases, and 20 bases lay between the germline ends. The CDR3 sequence is 17 residues long. CDR3 coding DNA: TGTGCCAGCAGCTTATCCCCGCCGGGACTTACTCGCTACGAGCAGTACTTC. This codes for CASSLSPPGLTRYEQYF.

This sequence joins TRBV5-8 and TRBJ1-2, with D possibly TRBD1 on 6 matching bases. Trimming removed 0 bases at V and 1 base at J, with 13 bases between. In germline, CDR1 is SGHTS, CDR2 YDEGEE. This CDR3 has 16 amino acids. The chain's CDR3 is CASSLGTRGINYGYTF. The CDR3, as DNA: TGTGCCAGCAGCTTGGGAACCAGGGGAATTAACTATGGCTACACCTTC.

The chain links TRBV3-1 (or the pseudogene TRBV3-2) to TRBJ1-6, with TRBD1 as a possible D gene (5 bases). The length of the CDR3 is 13 residues. With 3 bases removed from V and 10 bases from J, the gap between germline ends came to 10 bases. CDR1 is LGHDT, CDR2 YNNKEL, per germline (reference sequence). CDR3 sequence reads: CASSQRDESPLHF. The CDR3 region has the DNA TGTGCCAGCAGCCAGCGGGACGAATCACCCCTCCACTTT.

The V gene is TRBV5-1, the J gene TRBJ1-4, with 7 bases matching TRBD1. V lost 4 bases, J lost 7 bases, and 7 bases stayed unmatched. CDR3 length: 14 residues. Per germline, CDR1 SGHRS and CDR2 YFSETQ. Written as DNA, the CDR3 is TGCGCCAGCAGCATCCAGGGGGGAAGTGAAAAACTGTTTTTT. It codes for CASSIQGGSEKLFF.

The chain uses TRBV15 and TRBJ2-3; 8 bases map to TRBD1. Trimming took 4 bases from V and 4 from J; bases not matched to a gene: 10. Germline loops: CDR1 LNHNV, CDR2 YYDKDF (reference sequence). This CDR3 has 16 amino acids. The CDR3 nucleotides read TGTGCCACCAGCAAAGACAGGGGAATTTTCGCAGATACGCAGTATTTT. This codes for CATSKDRGIFADTQYF.

J is TRBJ1-2 and V is TRBV4-1; 7 positions match TRBD1. The ends lost 9 bases at V and 8 bases at J; junction bases unmatched: 15. CDR1 is MGHRA and CDR2 is YSYEKL in the germline V gene. CDR3 length equals 14 residues. CDR3 coding DNA: TGCGCCAGTCGAGCGGACAGGTGGAGCGAGGGCTACACCTTC. This translates into CASRADRWSEGYTF.

DNA of the CDR3: TGTGCCAGCAGCTTAGGGGGACAGGGGGGTGGTACGCAGTATTTT. This translates into CASSLGGQGGGTQYF. The chain is built from TRBV7-6 and TRBJ2-3; 11 positions agree with TRBD1. The CDR3 has 15 amino acids. Germline assignment: CDR1 SGHVS and CDR2 FNYEAQ. J lost 8 bases, V lost 1 base, and 5 bases had no gene match.

The sample holds a few counts of this clone. V is TRBV5-1 and J is TRBJ1-2; unclear D gene. Per germline, CDR1 SGHRS and CDR2 YFSETQ. The CDR3 length is 13 residues. Trimming stripped 5 bases from V and 1 base from J, with 9 bases between. The chain's CDR3 is CASRRELNYGYTF. The CDR3 DNA follows: TGCGCCAGCAGAAGGGAGCTTAACTATGGCTACACCTTC.

The chain combines TRBV10-1 with TRBJ2-2, with D tentatively TRBD2 (7 bases). The V gene's germline CDR1 is WNHNN and CDR2 SYGVQD (reference sequence). V was pared by 4 bases and J by 5 bases, with 17 bases between. The CDR3 contains 16 residues. The CDR3 DNA reads as TGCGCCAGCAGTGGTGGGGGGGGCTCGCGGACCGGGGAGCTGTTTTTT. Protein: CASSGGGGSRTGELFF.

The rearrangement joins TRBV2 to TRBJ2-3; TRBD1 aligns across 8 bases. The CDR3 length is 17 residues. The junction had 9 bases not matched to a gene; V was cut back by 2 bases and J by 2 bases. Germline CDR1 reads SNHLY; CDR2 reads FYNNEI. CDR3 in amino acids: CASSERTGTGLTDTQYF. CDR3 nucleotide sequence: TGTGCCAGCAGTGAAAGGACAGGGACAGGTCTCACAGATACGCAGTATTTT.

The genes are TRBV28 and TRBJ2-1; 7 bases fit TRBD2. CDR1 and CDR2 (germline): MDHEN, SYDVKM. The CDR3 spans 15 residues. Trimming at V came to 6 bases and at J to 5 bases, leaving 10 bases not matched to a gene. CDR3 nucleotides: TGTGCCAGCAGCCTTAGCGGGCGAACTCACAATGAGCAGTTCTTC. Amino acid sequence: CASSLSGRTHNEQFF.

V is TRBV10-1 and J is TRBJ2-3, with 10 bases identical to TRBD2. The CDR3 consists of 17 residues. From germline, CDR1 is WNHNN and CDR2 SYGVQD (reference sequence). Trimming took 4 bases from V and 2 from J; bases not matched to a gene: 9. CDR3 nucleotide sequence: TGCGCCAGCAGTGTGGTTAAGCGGGGGGGAGTCACAGATACGCAGTATTTT. Amino acids: CASSVVKRGGVTDTQYF.

The sample holds a few counts of this clone. The chain couples TRBV7-9 to TRBJ2-1; TRBD2 is a possible D gene (5 bases). There are 14 residues in the CDR3. Between the trimmed V and J ends, which lost 5 bases and 4 bases, there was a span of 12 bases. Germline CDR1 and CDR2: SEHNR and FQNEAQ (reference sequence). The CDR3 region is CASSPSSSYNEQFF. CDR3 bases: TGTGCCAGCAGCCCTAGCAGTTCTTACAATGAGCAGTTCTTC.

This chain joins TRBV5-1 and TRBJ2-3; TRBD2 matches at 8 bases. From germline, CDR1 is SGHRS and CDR2 YFSETQ. The CDR3 runs 15 residues. J gave up 5 bases and V 0 bases, and 5 bases lay outside the gene matches. CDR3 loop: CASSLGAGGIDTQYF. CDR3 in DNA: TGCGCCAGCAGCTTGGGTGCGGGAGGTATAGATACGCAGTATTTT.

The V and J genes are TRBV28 and TRBJ2-3; D is possibly TRBD2 (7 bases). V was pared by 2 bases and J by 2 bases, with 11 bases between. The CDR3 is made up of 15 amino acids. Per the germline V gene, CDR1 is MDHEN and CDR2 is SYDVKM. This chain's CDR3 is CASSLLGGPTDTQYF. Here the CDR3 DNA reads TGTGCCAGCAGTTTACTGGGGGGGCCCACAGATACGCAGTATTTT.

This rearrangement joins TRBV2 to TRBJ1-3; no clear D gene. V shed 3 bases and J shed 0 bases, with 9 bases lying between them. The CDR3 totals 15 residues. Germline V gives CDR1 SNHLY, CDR2 FYNNEI. DNA of the CDR3: TGTGCCAGCAGTGAGCTACGGAGCTCTGGAAACACCATATATTTT. Translated, it gives CASSELRSSGNTIYF.

The CDR3 sequence: CASSRPRAGGGTTYQETQYF. CDR3 DNA sequence: TGTGCCAGCAGCCGGCCGAGAGCGGGGGGCGGTACTACGTACCAAGAGACCCAGTACTTC. This chain uses TRBV4-2 with TRBJ2-5; TRBD2 aligns across 9 bases. The germline V gene encodes CDR1 LGHNA and CDR2 YNFKEQ. The V and J ends lost 4 bases and 0 bases, in that order; junction bases with no gene match: 18. The CDR3 has 20 amino acids.

V gene TRBV13 combines with J gene TRBJ2-1, with TRBD2 matching 8 bases. Germline V lookup: CDR1 PRHDT, CDR2 FYEKMQ (reference sequence). V lost 5 bases to trimming and J lost 0 bases; unmatched junction nucleotides: 3. The CDR3 extends over 15 amino acids. Here the CDR3 DNA reads TGTGCCAGCAGCATAAGCGGGGGCTCCTACAATGAGCAGTTCTTC. Translating it yields CASSISGGSYNEQFF.

J is TRBJ2-7 and V is TRBV27, with D perhaps TRBD1 (6 bases). Germline assignment: CDR1 MNHEY and CDR2 SMNVEV (reference sequence). The CDR3 sequence is 15 residues long. Trimming stripped 5 bases from V and 3 bases from J, with 17 bases between. The CDR3 region has the DNA TGTGCCAGCAGTCCAGGACAGCTCGGGAACTACGAGCAGTACTTC. Protein product: CASSPGQLGNYEQYF.

CDR3 residues: CASSSTSGRETQYF. The CDR3 region has the DNA TGTGCCAGTAGTTCAACTAGCGGGAGGGAGACCCAGTACTTC. This rearrangement joins TRBV19 to TRBJ2-5, with 12 bases fitting TRBD2. Germline V gives CDR1 LNHDA, CDR2 SQIVND (reference sequence). This CDR3 has 14 residues. Trimming took 5 bases from V and 5 from J; bases not matched to a gene: 3.

The CDR3 is CASLTGTGGTTEAFF. The CDR3 DNA reads TGCGCCAGCTTAACCGGGACAGGGGGGACCACTGAAGCTTTCTTT. The rearrangement uses TRBV10-2 and TRBJ1-1; 11 bases match TRBD1. From germline, CDR1 is WSHSY and CDR2 SAAADI. Trimming removed 8 bases from V and 4 bases from J; junction bases left unmatched: 9. CDR3 length equals 15 residues.

The genes are TRBV28 and TRBJ1-2; 8 positions agree with TRBD1. The CDR3 covers 15 residues. The trim removed 6 bases at V and 7 bases at J, leaving 13 bases unmatched. Germline V lookup: CDR1 MDHEN, CDR2 SYDVKM. The CDR3 DNA sequence: TGTGCCAGCAGAGAAAGCTACAGGGGGGTGGGTGGCTACACCTTC. It translates to CASRESYRGVGGYTF.

This sequence joins TRBV4-1 and TRBJ1-5; D uncertain. Per the germline V gene, CDR1 is MGHRA and CDR2 is YSYEKL. Deletions cut 0 bases from V and 4 bases from J, with 13 bases between. This CDR3 contains 16 residues. Here the CDR3 DNA reads TGCGCCAGCAGCCAAGATTGGAGGTCACGGAATCAGCCCCAGCATTTT. Amino acid sequence: CASSQDWRSRNQPQHF.

The DNA of the CDR3 is TGCGCCAGCAGCCAAGAAAGGCGCAGAGCGGGCCAGAACACCGGGGAGCTGTTTTTT. It yields the protein CASSQERRRAGQNTGELFF. J is TRBJ2-2 and V is TRBV4-3, with D maybe TRBD2 (6 bases). CDR3 length equals 19 residues. Germline V gives CDR1 LGHNA, CDR2 YSLEER. Deletions cut 0 bases from V and 1 base from J, with 18 bases between.

The chain combines TRBV5-6 with TRBJ2-1, with a weak D call TRBD2 (6 bases). This CDR3 has 15 residues. CDR1 and CDR2 from the germline V gene are SGHDT and YYEEEE. V was shortened by 2 bases and J by 2 bases, with 11 bases between the two germline ends. The CDR3 sequence: CASSFSSGAYNEQFF. The CDR3 DNA sequence: TGTGCCAGCAGCTTTAGTTCGGGGGCCTACAATGAGCAGTTCTTC. Drawing the rest from reference TRBV5-6 and TRBJ2-1, the complete variable domain is DAGVTQSPTHLIKTRGQQVTLRCSPKSGHDTVSWYQQALGQGPQFIFQYYEEEERQRGNFPDRFSGHQFPNYSSELNVNALLLGDSALYLCASSFSSGAYNEQFFGPGTRLTVL.

The gene calls are TRBV5-8 and TRBJ2-1; 10 positions match TRBD2. V was clipped by 1 base and J by 7 bases; unmatched bases: 11. The germline V gene has CDR1 SGHTS and CDR2 YDEGEE. CDR3 size: 17 residues. The CDR3 protein is CASSLRLAGVGRNEQFF. CDR3 nucleotides: TGTGCCAGCAGCTTGCGGCTAGCGGGGGTGGGGAGGAATGAGCAGTTCTTC.

This chain uses TRBV6-1 with TRBJ1-6; unclear D gene. Trimming removed 3 bases from V and 8 bases from J, with 5 bases in between. The CDR3 runs 12 residues. Germline CDR1 MNHNS, CDR2 SASEGT. The CDR3 sequence is CASSDGYSPLHF. CDR3 DNA: TGTGCCAGCAGTGACGGTTATTCACCCCTCCACTTT.

The chain couples TRBV19 to TRBJ2-3; tentative D call: TRBD1 (5 bases). The CDR3 extends over 13 amino acids. Trimming took off 6 bases at V and 3 bases at J, with 10 bases between the two ends. Germline values: CDR1 LNHDA, CDR2 SQIVND (reference sequence). The CDR3: CASRTVSTDTQYF. The CDR3, as DNA: TGTGCCAGTAGGACAGTTAGTACAGATACGCAGTATTTT.

This sequence joins TRBV6-1 and TRBJ2-3; no reliable D call. The CDR3 runs 14 residues. Trimming stripped 3 bases from V and 2 bases from J, with 9 bases between. The germline gives CDR1 MNHNS, CDR2 SASEGT. The CDR3 here is CASSDSDLTDTQYF. CDR3 nucleotides: TGTGCCAGCAGTGACAGCGACCTCACAGATACGCAGTATTTT.

J is TRBJ1-5 and V is TRBV7-5; the table's TRBD1 call for D was not verified on the DNA. TRBV7-5 is a pseudogene. The length of the CDR3 is 19 residues. CDR3 coding DNA: TGTGCCAGAAGCCGGGGCCGGGACAGGGACCCGTATAGCAATCAGCCCCAGCATTTT. Its protein product is CARSRGRDRDPYSNQPQHF.